This passage covers 21 T cell receptor beta chains from one sample sequenced in a study of T-cell reconstitution after alpha-beta-depleted transplantation in children. Unique molecular identifiers were incorporated into the prepared TCRbeta library. TCRdb fed the PCR reads into MiXCR, producing one record per CDR3 protein. Of approximately 640,000 distinct CDR3 sequences in the sample, approximately 15% were seen once. This sample comprised PBMCs from the stem cell graft donor, obtained from the stem cell graft. Receptor source: a human donor who donated a stem cell graft to a child with acute myeloid leukemia.

The table lists this clonotype with many counts. The rearrangement uses TRBV20-1 and TRBJ2-1; no reliable D call. Germline CDR1 and CDR2: DFQATT and SNEGSKA (reference sequence). The CDR3 is 12 amino acids. The V end was cut by 5 bases, the J end by 5 bases, with 10 bases between. The CDR3 here is CSAGAINNEQFF. The CDR3 DNA follows: TGCAGTGCTGGAGCCATAAACAATGAGCAGTTCTTC.

V gene TRBV6-2 or TRBV6-3 combines with J gene TRBJ2-7; weak D call: TRBD1 (6 bases). The germline CDR1 and CDR2 sequences are MNHEY and SVGEGT. The length of the CDR3 is 15 residues. Trimming took off 7 bases at V and 0 bases at J, with 16 bases between the two ends. The CDR3 protein is CASNPRGILSYEQYF. DNA for the CDR3: TGTGCCAGCAACCCCAGGGGAATCCTCTCCTACGAGCAGTACTTC.

This clonotype was counted at least ten times. The gene calls are TRBV7-3 and TRBJ1-1, with no clear D. Trimming left V 8 bases short and J 1 base short, with 11 bases between. CDR3 length: 13 amino acids. Germline V gene data show CDR1 as SGHTA and CDR2 as FQGTGA. The CDR3 DNA sequence: TGTGCCAGCGGGGTTGATTCGAACACTGAAGCTTTCTTT. The encoded protein is CASGVDSNTEAFF.

This clonotype was recorded many times. The rearrangement links TRBV6-6 to TRBJ1-2; a weak D match, TRBD1 (5 bases). Looked up from germline, CDR1 is MNHNY and CDR2 is SVGAGI (reference sequence). This CDR3 comprises 13 residues. Between the trimmed V and J ends, which lost 5 bases and 6 bases, there was a span of 13 bases. CDR3 region: CASSTGVENGYTF. As DNA, the CDR3 is TGTGCCAGCAGTACAGGCGTGGAGAATGGCTACACCTTC.

This clonotype was seen a few times. The V call is TRBV6-1, the J call TRBJ1-6, with D perhaps TRBD1 (5 bases). The CDR3 totals 15 residues. V lost 5 bases and J 9 bases, leaving 17 bases between the germline ends. Germline V gene data show CDR1 as MNHNS and CDR2 as SASEGT. CDR3 amino acids: CASSKVGKGSSPLHF. The CDR3 DNA follows: TGTGCCAGCAGTAAGGTCGGGAAGGGGAGTTCACCCCTCCACTTT.

This clonotype showed up many times. The CDR3 DNA reads TGTGCCAGCAGCCAAGTGGGGGGTAGCACAGATACGCAGTATTTT. Translated: CASSQVGGSTDTQYF. The V call is TRBV4-2, the J call TRBJ2-3; possible D gene TRBD2, 6 bases. The CDR3 runs 15 residues. Germline lookup yields CDR1 LGHNA and CDR2 YNFKEQ. Trimming pared 1 base from V and 0 bases from J, leaving 8 bases between.

This chain joins TRBV20-1 and TRBJ2-3, with a tentative D call TRBD1 (5 bases). Trimming shortened V by 0 bases and J by 2 bases, and 12 bases separated the two germline ends. The CDR3 spans 15 residues. Germline-derived CDR1 and CDR2 are DFQATT and SNEGSKA (reference sequence). The CDR3 DNA is TGCAGTGCTAGAGATCAGTCAGGGATCACAGATACGCAGTATTTT. Its protein product is CSARDQSGITDTQYF.

This rearrangement joins TRBV12-3 or TRBV12-4 to TRBJ2-2, with D maybe TRBD1 (5 bases). Trimming took 7 bases from V and 10 from J, leaving 19 bases between them. This CDR3 has 14 amino acids. The CDR3 here is CASTLGGAGQELFF. The CDR3 DNA reads as TGTGCCAGCACCCTAGGTGGGGCAGGGCAGGAGCTGTTTTTT.

The sample holds many counts of this clonotype. The CDR3 DNA reads as TGTGCCAGCAGCGAACGGACAGGGGGCGGCTACACCTTC. This encodes CASSERTGGGYTF. The chain couples TRBV9 to TRBJ1-2, with 11 positions matching TRBD1. Trimming took 3 bases from V and 8 from J; bases not matched to a gene: 3. The length of the CDR3 is 13 residues. CDR1 and CDR2 (germline): SGDLS, YYNGEE.

Comment on this clonotype: Given a much more abundant clone one base away, this may be a read error. The rearrangement links TRBV15 to TRBJ2-3; D is perhaps TRBD1 or TRBD2 (5 bases each). Germline V gives CDR1 LNHNV, CDR2 YYDKDF (reference sequence). V was cut by 1 base and J by 4 bases, with 15 bases left in between. The CDR3 totals 16 residues. The DNA of the CDR3 is TGTGCCACCAGCAGAGCGAATGGCGTGGGGGCAGATACGCAGTATTTT. Translated: CATSRANGVGADTQYF.

This clonotype was recorded a few times. This sequence joins TRBV7-2 and TRBJ1-4, with D tentatively TRBD1 (6 bases). V lost 0 bases to trimming and J lost 7 bases, with 9 bases between them. The CDR3 is 14 residues long. The germline gives CDR1 SGHTA, CDR2 FQGNSA. The CDR3 nucleotides read TGTGCCAGCAGCTTAGCCGGAGGGGGTGAAAAACTGTTTTTT. Translated, it gives CASSLAGGGEKLFF.

This clonotype appeared a few times. The CDR3 loop reads CASSSAGYLAKNIQYF. In DNA form, the CDR3 reads TGTGCCAGCAGTTCCGCAGGGTATCTAGCCAAAAACATTCAGTACTTC. J is TRBJ2-4 and V is TRBV6-2 or TRBV6-3, with a weak D call TRBD1 (5 bases). CDR1 and CDR2 from the germline V gene are MNHEY and SVGEGT. The CDR3 loop spans 16 amino acids. The germline V and J ends were trimmed by 4 bases and 0 bases, with 13 bases remaining between them.

This clonotype was counted many times. Written as DNA, the CDR3 is TGCAGTGCTAGAGGCCCCGGGAATACTATTTCACCCCTCCACTTT. It encodes CSARGPGNTISPLHF. The chain links TRBV20-1 to TRBJ1-6, with D hard to call. In germline, CDR1 is DFQATT, CDR2 SNEGSKA (reference sequence). This CDR3 region has 15 residues. V shed 1 base and J shed 9 bases, with 16 bases lying between them.

This clonotype was picked up a small number of times. This chain joins TRBV28 and TRBJ2-5; 12 nucleotides agree with TRBD1. CDR1 is MDHEN, CDR2 SYDVKM, per germline. V lost 3 bases to trimming and J lost 5 bases; unmatched junction nucleotides: 4. This CDR3 contains 15 residues. The CDR3 coding sequence is TGTGCCAGCAGTTTTGGGACAGGGGGCAGGGAGACCCAGTACTTC. Translating gives CASSFGTGGRETQYF.

This clonotype was found many times. The chain employs TRBV13 and TRBJ2-1; the D call may be TRBD1 or TRBD2 (5 bases each). The CDR3 loop spans 15 amino acids. V was trimmed by 2 bases and J by 6 bases, leaving 14 bases between them. Germline CDR1 is PRHDT and CDR2 is FYEKMQ (reference sequence). For the CDR3, the DNA is TGTGCCAGCAGCTTATTTTCCCTTGGGGGCAATGAGCAGTTCTTC. It encodes CASSLFSLGGNEQFF.

This clonotype has a count of ten or more. The chain links TRBV20-1 to TRBJ1-4; no clear D gene. Between the trimmed V and J ends, which lost 2 bases and 3 bases, there was a span of 7 bases. The V gene's germline CDR1 is DFQATT and CDR2 SNEGSKA (reference sequence). The CDR3 has 13 residues. The DNA of the CDR3 is TGCAGTGCTAGATCGGACCCTAATGAAAAACTGTTTTTT. Its translation: CSARSDPNEKLFF.

This clonotype was found a few times. This chain joins TRBV6-1 and TRBJ1-6; TRBD1 aligns across 10 bases. The CDR3 runs 15 residues. V was clipped by 2 bases and J by 6 bases; unmatched bases: 1. Germline V gene lookup returns CDR1 MNHNS and CDR2 SASEGT. As DNA, the CDR3 is TGTGCCAGCAGTGAAAGGGACAGGGGTAATTCACCCCTCCACTTT. It codes for CASSERDRGNSPLHF.

This chain joins TRBV7-9 and TRBJ2-1; TRBD2 matches 12 bases. The CDR3 extends over 15 amino acids. Germline V gene lookup returns CDR1 SEHNR and CDR2 FQNEAQ (reference sequence). Trimming cost V 6 bases and J 6 bases; bases outside gene matches: 6. The CDR3 DNA reads TGTGCCAGCAGTAGGCCTAGCGGGGGGGCCAATGAGCAGTTCTTC. Translated, it gives CASSRPSGGANEQFF. Using reference TRBV7-9 and TRBJ2-1 for the parts outside the CDR3, the full variable domain is DTGVSQNPRHKITKRGQNVTFRCDPISEHNRLYWYRQTLGQGPEFLTYFQNEAQLEKSRLLSDRFSAERPKGSFSTLEIQRTEQGDSAMYLCASSRPSGGANEQFFGPGTRLTVL.

This clonotype has only a few counts. The chain couples TRBV21-1 to TRBJ2-7; the table assigns TRBD2, which was not confirmed against the DNA. TRBV21-1 is a pseudogene locus. The CDR3 spans 19 residues. This CDR3 reads CASSKESKGLRRSAYEQYV. CDR3 DNA: TGTGCCAGCAGCAAAGAGTCCAAGGGTTTACGACGGTCTGCCTACGAGCAGTACGTC.

This clonotype occurred many times. This chain uses TRBV5-6 with TRBJ2-5; D not resolved. V was cut by 2 bases and J by 2 bases, with 7 bases left in between. In germline, CDR1 is SGHDT, CDR2 YYEEEE. This CDR3 has 13 amino acids. The DNA of the CDR3 is TGTGCCAGCAGCTTTCTACTTCAAGAGACCCAGTACTTC. It codes for CASSFLLQETQYF.

This clonotype came up many times. This chain uses TRBV7-2 with TRBJ2-5, with D uncertain. The germline V and J ends were trimmed by 1 base and 5 bases, with 14 bases remaining between them. The CDR3 loop spans 15 amino acids. Germline V CDR1 and CDR2: SGHTA, FQGNSA. CDR3 region: CASSLELLELETQYF. The CDR3 coding sequence is TGTGCCAGCAGCTTAGAGCTCCTCGAGTTGGAGACCCAGTACTTC.